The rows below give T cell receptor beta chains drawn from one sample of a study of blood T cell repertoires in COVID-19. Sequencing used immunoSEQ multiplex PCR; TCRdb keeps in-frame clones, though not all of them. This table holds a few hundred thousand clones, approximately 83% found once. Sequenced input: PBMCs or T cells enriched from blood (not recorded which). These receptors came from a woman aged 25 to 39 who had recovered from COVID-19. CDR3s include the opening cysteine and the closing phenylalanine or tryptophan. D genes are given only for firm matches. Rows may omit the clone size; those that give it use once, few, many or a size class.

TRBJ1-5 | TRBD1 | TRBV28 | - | CASSGDRAKLYSNQPQHF | TGTGCCAGCAGTGGCGACAGGGCGAAGCTTTATAGCAATCAGCCCCAGCATTTT
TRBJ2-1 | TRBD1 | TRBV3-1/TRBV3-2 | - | CASSQDHRGNNEQFF | TGTGCCAGCAGCCAAGATCACAGGGGAAACAATGAGCAGTTCTTC
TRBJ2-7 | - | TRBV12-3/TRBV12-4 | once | CASSWGDEQYF | TGTGCCAGCAGTTGGGGAGACGAGCAGTACTTC
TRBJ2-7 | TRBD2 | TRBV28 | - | CASSEIGTKVYEQYF | TGTGCCAGCAGCGAAATCGGGACTAAGGTCTACGAGCAGTACTTC
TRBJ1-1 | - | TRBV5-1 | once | CASRRTGNTEAFF | TGCGCCAGCAGACGTACGGGGAACACTGAAGCTTTCTTT
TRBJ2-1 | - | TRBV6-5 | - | CASRVTVYDEQFF | TGTGCCAGCAGGGTTACAGTGTACGATGAGCAGTTCTTC
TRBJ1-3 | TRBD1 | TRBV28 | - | CASSPPQGTVVSIYF | TGTGCCAGCAGTCCGCCTCAGGGGACAGTGGTATCCATATATTTT
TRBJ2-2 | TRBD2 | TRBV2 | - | CASSDSGRGTGELFF | TGTGCCAGCAGTGATAGCGGGAGAGGCACCGGGGAGCTGTTTTTT
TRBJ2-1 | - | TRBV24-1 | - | CATSDLPHRAGSYNEQFF | TGTGCCACCAGTGATTTGCCCCACAGGGCCGGATCCTACAATGAGCAGTTCTTC
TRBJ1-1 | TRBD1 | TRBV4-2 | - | CASSQEQGAVTEAFF | TGTGCCAGCAGCCAGGAACAGGGGGCCGTCACTGAAGCTTTCTTT
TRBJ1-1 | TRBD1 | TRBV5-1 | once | CASSYGQGPNTEAFF | TGCGCCAGCAGCTACGGACAGGGCCCGAACACTGAAGCTTTCTTT
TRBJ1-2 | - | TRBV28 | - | CASSLGAQSYGYTF | TGTGCCAGCAGTTTAGGGGCCCAAAGCTATGGCTACACCTTC
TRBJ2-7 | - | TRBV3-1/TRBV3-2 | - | CASSYGSSYEQYF | TGTGCCAGCAGCTACGGGAGCTCCTACGAGCAGTACTTC
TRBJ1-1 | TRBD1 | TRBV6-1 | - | CASSESYTGTVNTEAFF | TGTGCCAGCAGTGAATCCTATACCGGGACAGTGAACACTGAAGCTTTCTTT
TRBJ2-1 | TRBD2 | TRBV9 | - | CASSAYSGTPYNEQFF | TGTGCCAGCAGCGCCTATAGCGGGACACCCTACAATGAGCAGTTCTTC
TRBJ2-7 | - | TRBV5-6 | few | CASSSGGPFASYEQYF | TGTGCCAGCAGCTCCGGGGGGCCCTTCGCTTCCTACGAGCAGTACTTC
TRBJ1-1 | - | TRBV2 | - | CASSETPGNTEAFF | TGTGCCAGCAGTGAAACCCCAGGAAACACTGAAGCTTTCTTT
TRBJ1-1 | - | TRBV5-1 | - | CASSLGAGEAFF | TGCGCCAGCAGCTTGGGGGCGGGTGAAGCTTTCTTT
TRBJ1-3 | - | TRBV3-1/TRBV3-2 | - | CASSLTKWTVPGNTIYF | TGTGCCAGCAGCCTCACTAAATGGACAGTTCCTGGAAACACCATATATTTT
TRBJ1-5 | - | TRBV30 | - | CAWNRVNQPQHF | TGTGCCTGGAACAGGGTCAATCAGCCCCAGCATTTT
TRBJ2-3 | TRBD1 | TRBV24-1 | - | CATSDYTGTGGKTDTQYF | TGTGCCACCAGTGATTATACCGGGACAGGGGGCAAAACAGATACGCAGTATTTT
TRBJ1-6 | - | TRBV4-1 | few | CASRRGSTGANSPLHF | TGCGCCAGCAGAAGGGGCTCCACAGGTGCTAATTCACCCCTCCACTTT
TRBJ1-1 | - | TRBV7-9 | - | CASSLERGMNTEAFF | TGTGCCAGCAGCTTAGAACGCGGCATGAACACTGAAGCTTTCTTT
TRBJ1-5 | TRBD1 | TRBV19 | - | CASSIGGGQVSNQPQHF | TGTGCCAGTAGTATAGGGGGGGGACAGGTAAGCAATCAGCCCCAGCATTTT
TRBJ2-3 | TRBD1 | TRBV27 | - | CASSYNRQGADTQYF | TGTGCCAGCAGCTATAATCGACAGGGGGCAGATACGCAGTATTTT
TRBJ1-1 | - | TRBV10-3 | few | CAISPLGREAFF | TGTGCCATCAGCCCCCTGGGGCGTGAAGCTTTCTTT
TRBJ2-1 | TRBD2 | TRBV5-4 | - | CASSLGLAGGNNEQFF | TGTGCCAGCAGCTTGGGGCTAGCGGGGGGAAACAATGAGCAGTTCTTC